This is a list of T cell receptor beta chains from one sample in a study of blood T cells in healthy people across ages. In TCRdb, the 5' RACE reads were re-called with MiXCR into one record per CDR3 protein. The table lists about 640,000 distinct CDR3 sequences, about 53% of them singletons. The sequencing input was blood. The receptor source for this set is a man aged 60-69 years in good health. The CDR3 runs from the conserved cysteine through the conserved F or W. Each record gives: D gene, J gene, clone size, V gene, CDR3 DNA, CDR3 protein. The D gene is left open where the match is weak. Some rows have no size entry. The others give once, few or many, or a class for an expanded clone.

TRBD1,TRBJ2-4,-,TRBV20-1,TGCAGTGCTAGACAAGACAGGGGGCTAACCAAAAACATTCAGTACTTC,CSARQDRGLTKNIQYF
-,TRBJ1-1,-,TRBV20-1,TGCAGTGCTAGTGGGGGTAAGAACACTGAAGCTTTCTTT,CSASGGKNTEAFF
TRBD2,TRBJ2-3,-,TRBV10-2,TGCGCCAGCGGGGGGAGCGGGGGTCGGAGCGCAGATACGCAGTATTTT,CASGGSGGRSADTQYF
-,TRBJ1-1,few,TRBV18,TGTGCCAGCTCACCACCGCGGACTCAGAACACTGAAGCTTTCTTT,CASSPPRTQNTEAFF
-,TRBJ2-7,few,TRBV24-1,TGTGCCACCAGTCCAGGTCTTCCCTACGAGCAGTACTTC,CATSPGLPYEQYF
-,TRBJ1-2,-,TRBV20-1,TGCAGTGCTGAAAGGATCGGAAACTATGGCTACACCTTC,CSAERIGNYGYTF
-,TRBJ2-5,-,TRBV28,TGTGCCAGCAGACCCCTGGACAGTCAAGAGACCCAGTACTTC,CASRPLDSQETQYF
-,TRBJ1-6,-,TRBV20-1,TGCAGTGCTAGAGGGGAAGTCGCCTATAATTCACCCCTCCACTTT,CSARGEVAYNSPLHF
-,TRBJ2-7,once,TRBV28,TGTGCCAGCAGTTTAGTGGACATCGACGAGCAGTACTTC,CASSLVDIDEQYF
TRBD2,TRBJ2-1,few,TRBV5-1,TGCGCCAGCAGCTTGGGGCCACTAGCGGGGGACAATGAGCAGTTCTTC,CASSLGPLAGDNEQFF